These T cell receptor beta chains were read from a single sample in a study of cytomegalovirus exposure and HLA in healthy donors. The data were produced by immunoSEQ multiplex PCR, yet TCRdb's version contains in-frame clones alone and is incomplete. The sample contains about 120,000 clones, under 90% of which appear only once. Material: PBMCs. The receptor set was obtained from a middle-aged woman in good health and CMV-seronegative. The CDR3 runs from the conserved cysteine through the conserved F or W. D genes are given only for firm matches. Size is stated for part of the rows, as once, few or many counts, or as a class when the clone is expanded.

v_gene: TRBV7-6
d_gene: TRBD1
abundance: -
j_gene: TRBJ1-3
CDR3aa: CASSLAGQGRGNTIYF
CDR3nt: TGTGCCAGCAGCTTAGCTGGACAGGGCCGTGGAAACACCATATATTTT

v_gene: TRBV19
d_gene: TRBD2
abundance: -
j_gene: TRBJ2-2
CDR3aa: CASSSSGRASGELFF
CDR3nt: TGTGCCAGTAGCTCTAGCGGGAGGGCCTCCGGGGAGCTGTTTTTT

v_gene: TRBV5-6
d_gene: -
abundance: -
j_gene: TRBJ2-1
CDR3aa: CASSLVVGQSSYNEQFF
CDR3nt: TGTGCCAGCAGCTTGGTTGTGGGCCAGAGCTCCTACAATGAGCAGTTCTTC

v_gene: TRBV19
d_gene: -
abundance: once
j_gene: TRBJ1-2
CDR3aa: CASRISGVSGYTF
CDR3nt: TGTGCCAGTAGGATATCAGGGGTGTCTGGCTACACCTTC

v_gene: TRBV4-1
d_gene: -
abundance: -
j_gene: TRBJ1-1
CDR3aa: CASSQFTVSGGAFF
CDR3nt: TGCGCCAGCAGCCAATTCACGGTGAGTGGAGGCGCTTTCTTT

v_gene: TRBV20-1
d_gene: -
abundance: -
j_gene: TRBJ2-2
CDR3aa: CSAQNTGELFF
CDR3nt: TGCAGTGCCCAAAACACCGGGGAGCTGTTTTTT

v_gene: TRBV20-1
d_gene: -
abundance: -
j_gene: TRBJ1-1
CDR3aa: CSAEWNTEAFF
CDR3nt: TGCAGTGCTGAGTGGAACACTGAAGCTTTCTTT

v_gene: TRBV30
d_gene: TRBD1
abundance: -
j_gene: TRBJ1-2
CDR3aa: CAWSVTGTGERRPRDYGYTF
CDR3nt: TGTGCCTGGAGTGTAACGGGAACAGGGGAAAGAAGACCGAGAGACTATGGCTACACCTTC

v_gene: TRBV5-6
d_gene: TRBD2
abundance: -
j_gene: TRBJ2-3
CDR3aa: CASSLIAGGPRSTDTQYF
CDR3nt: TGTGCCAGCAGCTTGATTGCGGGGGGGCCGCGGAGCACAGATACGCAGTATTTT

v_gene: TRBV27
d_gene: -
abundance: -
j_gene: TRBJ2-1
CDR3aa: CASSLSRGTREEQFF
CDR3nt: TGTGCCAGCAGTTTATCGCGCGGAACCCGGGAGGAGCAGTTCTTC

v_gene: TRBV5-6
d_gene: -
abundance: -
j_gene: TRBJ1-2
CDR3aa: CASSPNQGFNYGYTF
CDR3nt: TGTGCCAGCAGTCCAAATCAGGGGTTTAACTATGGCTACACCTTC

v_gene: TRBV7-2
d_gene: -
abundance: -
j_gene: TRBJ1-1
CDR3aa: CASSRGATEAFF
CDR3nt: TGTGCCAGCAGCCGGGGGGCCACTGAAGCTTTCTTT

v_gene: TRBV5-4
d_gene: TRBD2
abundance: -
j_gene: TRBJ2-7
CDR3aa: CASTRGLAGSYEQYF
CDR3nt: TGTGCCAGCACCCGGGGACTAGCGGGGTCCTACGAGCAGTACTTC

v_gene: TRBV19
d_gene: -
abundance: -
j_gene: TRBJ2-5
CDR3aa: CASSIEAGTYRETQYF
CDR3nt: TGTGCCAGTAGTATAGAAGCAGGGACATACCGAGAGACCCAGTACTTC

v_gene: TRBV19
d_gene: TRBD1
abundance: -
j_gene: TRBJ1-2
CDR3aa: CARLLTGTGESGYTF
CDR3nt: TGTGCCAGATTACTCACCGGGACAGGGGAGTCTGGCTACACCTTC

v_gene: TRBV5-1
d_gene: TRBD2
abundance: -
j_gene: TRBJ2-2
CDR3aa: CASSTGLAGSGELFF
CDR3nt: TGCGCCAGCAGCACCGGACTAGCGGGATCCGGGGAGCTGTTTTTT

v_gene: TRBV4-3
d_gene: TRBD1
abundance: -
j_gene: TRBJ1-2
CDR3aa: CASSQDTGRTGGYTF
CDR3nt: TGCGCCAGCAGCCAAGACACTGGACGGACAGGCGGCTACACCTTC

v_gene: TRBV5-6
d_gene: -
abundance: -
j_gene: TRBJ2-7
CDR3aa: CASRRWVVSSYEQYF
CDR3nt: TGTGCCAGCAGGAGGTGGGTAGTTAGCTCCTACGAGCAGTACTTC

v_gene: TRBV5-4
d_gene: TRBD2
abundance: -
j_gene: TRBJ2-3
CDR3aa: CASTRTSGSSDTQYF
CDR3nt: TGTGCCAGCACCCGGACTAGCGGGAGTTCAGATACGCAGTATTTT

v_gene: TRBV25-1
d_gene: -
abundance: -
j_gene: TRBJ2-7
CDR3aa: CASSLKGGGPYEQYF
CDR3nt: TGTGCCAGCAGTCTGAAGGGGGGAGGGCCCTACGAGCAGTACTTC

v_gene: TRBV6-5
d_gene: -
abundance: -
j_gene: TRBJ1-1
CDR3aa: CASSSDRRMNTEAFF
CDR3nt: TGTGCCAGCAGTTCCGACAGAAGGATGAACACTGAAGCTTTCTTT

v_gene: TRBV11-3
d_gene: TRBD1
abundance: -
j_gene: TRBJ1-2
CDR3aa: CARPTGGADYGYTF
CDR3nt: TGTGCCAGACCGACAGGGGGCGCCGACTATGGCTACACCTTC

v_gene: TRBV5-4
d_gene: -
abundance: -
j_gene: TRBJ2-3
CDR3aa: CASSFGDTQYF
CDR3nt: TGTGCCAGCAGCTTCGGGGATACGCAGTATTTT

v_gene: TRBV11-2
d_gene: -
abundance: -
j_gene: TRBJ2-2
CDR3aa: CASSLEVVGGVTGELFF
CDR3nt: TGTGCCAGCAGCTTAGAAGTTGTTGGAGGGGTAACCGGGGAGCTGTTTTTT

v_gene: TRBV27
d_gene: -
abundance: large
j_gene: TRBJ2-1
CDR3aa: CASSLISAGNNEQFF
CDR3nt: TGTGCCAGCAGTTTAATTTCGGCAGGGAACAATGAACAGTTCTTC